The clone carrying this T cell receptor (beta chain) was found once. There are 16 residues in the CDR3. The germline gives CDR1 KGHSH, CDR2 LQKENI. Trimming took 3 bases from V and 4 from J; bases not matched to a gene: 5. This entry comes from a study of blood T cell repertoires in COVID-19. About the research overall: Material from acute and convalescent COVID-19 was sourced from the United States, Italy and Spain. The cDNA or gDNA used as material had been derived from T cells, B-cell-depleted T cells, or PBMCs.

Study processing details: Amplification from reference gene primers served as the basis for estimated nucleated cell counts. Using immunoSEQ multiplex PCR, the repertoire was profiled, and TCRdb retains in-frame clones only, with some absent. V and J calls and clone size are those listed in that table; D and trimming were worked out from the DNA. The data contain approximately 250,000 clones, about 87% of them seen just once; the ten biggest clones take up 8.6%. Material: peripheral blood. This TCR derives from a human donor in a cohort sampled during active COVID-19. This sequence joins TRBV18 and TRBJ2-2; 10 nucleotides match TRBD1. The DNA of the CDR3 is TGTGCCAGCTCACCCTTCGACAGGGGGCTCACCGGGGAGCTGTTTTTT. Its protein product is CASSPFDRGLTGELFF.